One and the same sample provided the 6 T cell receptor beta chains below, sequenced in a study of shared T cell receptors in the human thymus. The method was immunoSEQ multiplex PCR; TCRdb's version includes in-frame clones alone and lacks a portion of them. The sample holds 640,000 or so clones, 80% to 90% seen once. The same data also went into a second study, on human thymus T cells.

What was sequenced was thymocytes. The source is a boy in the first two years of life with a congenital heart defect.

The gene calls are TRBV18 and TRBJ1-2, with TRBD1 matching 7 bases. Losses at the gene ends were 5 bases for V and 0 bases for J; bases not matched to a gene: 15. The germline CDR1 and CDR2 sequences are KGHSH and LQKENI. The length of the CDR3 is 18 residues. CDR3 region: CASSSSTDTDRPNYGYTF. As DNA, the CDR3 is TGTGCCAGCTCATCTTCCACAGACACGGACAGGCCTAACTATGGCTACACCTTC.

This chain links TRBV19 with TRBJ1-4; D is unclear. The germline V and J ends were trimmed by 6 bases and 8 bases, with 13 bases remaining between them. Germline V CDR1 and CDR2: LNHDA, SQIVND (reference sequence). This CDR3 region has 13 residues. The CDR3 DNA follows: TGTGCCAGTAGCCAACTACGGTGGGAAAAACTGTTTTTT. Translated: CASSQLRWEKLFF.

The V call is TRBV28, the J call TRBJ2-7, with 7 bases that match TRBD1. Trimming cost V 5 bases and J 4 bases; bases outside gene matches: 17. This CDR3 comprises 17 residues. The germline CDR1 and CDR2 sequences are MDHEN and SYDVKM. CDR3 loop: CASSLVRLQGPRYEQYF. The CDR3 DNA is TGTGCCAGCAGTCTGGTTCGATTACAGGGGCCAAGGTACGAGCAGTACTTC.

The rearrangement joins TRBV10-3 to TRBJ2-1; 9 bases match TRBD2. V dropped 4 bases and J dropped 9; count of bases not matched to a gene: 7. Germline-derived CDR1 and CDR2 are ENHRY and SYGVKD. The CDR3 loop spans 14 amino acids. As DNA, the CDR3 is TGTGCCATCAGTGGGGTAGCGGGAGTGGCTGAGCAGTTCTTC. It codes for CAISGVAGVAEQFF.

V is TRBV7-6 and J is TRBJ2-2; unclear D gene. Trimming cost V 1 base and J 1 base, with 10 bases left between them. Germline CDR1 is SGHVS and CDR2 is FNYEAQ. The CDR3 spans 16 residues. CDR3 sequence reads: CASSLGYSGNTGELFF. Here the CDR3 DNA reads TGTGCCAGCAGCTTAGGGTACAGTGGGAACACCGGGGAGCTGTTTTTT.

The CDR3 sequence: CASSPGPLAGVTNEQFF. The CDR3 bases are TGTGCCAGCAGCCCCGGCCCTCTAGCGGGAGTAACAAATGAGCAGTTCTTC. The chain has TRBV5-4 and TRBJ2-1; the match to TRBD2 covers 10 bases. The CDR3 consists of 17 residues. Trimming took 4 bases from V and 7 from J; bases not matched to a gene: 14. From germline, CDR1 is SGHNT and CDR2 YYREEE (reference sequence). Looking up the rest from reference TRBV5-4 and TRBJ2-1 gives the full variable domain: ETGVTQSPTHLIKTRGQQVTLRCSSQSGHNTVSWYQQALGQGPQFIFQYYREEENGRGNFPPRFSGLQFPNYSSELNVNALELDDSALYLCASSPGPLAGVTNEQFFGPGTRLTVL.